A single sample is the source of the 15 T cell receptor beta chains below, sequenced in a study of beta chain features in type 1 diabetes (dated by TCRdb to the late 2010s). Beyond this particular receptor, the publication reports: Type 1 diabetes patients showed a moderate but significant shortening of TCRB CDR3 length in all four CD4+ subsets.

These TCRs are of unknown antigen specificity. Library preparation used the immunoSEQ multiplex PCR assay. The High Capacity cDNA Reverse Transcription Kit was used to reverse transcribe all of the isolated RNA, meaning that expressed TCRB transcripts were what got sequenced. TCRdb stores this immuneACCESS table with in-frame sequences only. Part of the clones is absent; in the studies checked, under half of the shortfall reflects unresolved V genes, and no reason is known for the rest. This sample is represented by about 180,000 clones; around 7.8% of them were singletons. About 0.9% of the sample goes to the ten largest clones. Material for sequencing was central memory CD4+ T cells from blood. These receptors all come from a woman aged 40 to 50 with type 1 diabetes.

V gene TRBV7-2 combines with J gene TRBJ2-7; D possibly corresponds to TRBD1 (5 bases). Trimming cost V 1 base and J 13 bases, with 17 bases left between them. Germline-derived CDR1 and CDR2 are SGHTA and FQGNSA. The CDR3 loop spans 13 amino acids. In DNA form, the CDR3 reads TGTGCCAGCAGCTTAGTAGGGGCCCAGTCCCACTACTTC. This gives the protein CASSLVGAQSHYF.

The chain couples TRBV11-2 to TRBJ2-1, with a weak D call TRBD1 (7 bases). CDR1 is SGHAT and CDR2 is FQNNGV in the germline V gene. With 5 bases removed from V and 9 bases from J, the gap between germline ends came to 20 bases. This CDR3 has 15 amino acids. The CDR3 spells CASSPRDSSGGEQFF. The CDR3 DNA follows: TGTGCCAGCAGCCCGAGGGACTCCTCAGGGGGTGAGCAGTTCTTC.

This clone turned up a few times. The chain has TRBV10-3 and TRBJ1-1, with TRBD1 as a possible D gene (5 bases). From germline, CDR1 is ENHRY and CDR2 SYGVKD. Trimming cost V 8 bases and J 8 bases, with 12 bases left between them. The CDR3 sequence is 11 residues long. The DNA of the CDR3 is TGTGCCATCCAACAGGAAAGAGAAGCTTTCTTT. This encodes CAIQQEREAFF.

The table lists this clone with a count of one. The chain uses TRBV5-1 and TRBJ2-1; 10 bases line up with TRBD2. V was clipped by 2 bases and J by 4 bases; unmatched bases: 12. Looked up from germline, CDR1 is SGHRS and CDR2 is YFSETQ. This CDR3 comprises 18 residues. The CDR3 region is CASSFFATGSGGYNEQFF. The CDR3 DNA sequence: TGCGCCAGCAGCTTCTTCGCGACGGGTAGCGGGGGGTACAATGAGCAGTTCTTC.

This clone has a handful of counts. V usage is TRBV18 and J usage is TRBJ1-2; 8 bases line up with TRBD1. V was clipped by 4 bases and J by 7 bases; unmatched bases: 14. Germline lookup yields CDR1 KGHSH and CDR2 LQKENI. The CDR3 extends over 16 amino acids. The CDR3, as DNA: TGTGCCAGCTCACGCGAGACAGGGGCGCACCTATCTGGCTACACCTTC. Amino acid sequence: CASSRETGAHLSGYTF.

A few counts support this clone. The chain links TRBV2 to TRBJ1-5; TRBD1 agrees at 7 bases. Unmatched junction bases numbered 9, after V lost 7 bases and J lost 3 bases. This CDR3 spans 15 amino acids. Per germline, CDR1 SNHLY and CDR2 FYNNEI. The DNA for the CDR3 is TGTGCCAGCACTGAGACAGGGTTGAACAATCAGCCCCAGCATTTT. It yields the protein CASTETGLNNQPQHF.

The rearrangement joins TRBV28 to TRBJ1-1; D not certain. Germline V gene data show CDR1 as MDHEN and CDR2 as SYDVKM. V dropped 7 bases and J dropped 11 bases, with 20 bases sitting between them. This CDR3 comprises 13 residues. The CDR3 sequence: CASTTPALRDAFF. The DNA for the CDR3 is TGTGCCAGCACCACTCCAGCCCTTCGGGATGCTTTCTTT.

This chain joins TRBV7-9 and TRBJ1-4; TRBD1 might be the D (6 bases). Germline CDR1 SEHNR, CDR2 FQNEAQ (reference sequence). The CDR3 covers 15 residues. With 4 bases removed from V and 3 bases from J, the gap between germline ends came to 12 bases. The DNA for the CDR3 is TGTGCCAGCAGCTCAGGGGTGGTGTCTAATGAAAAACTGTTTTTT. This gives the protein CASSSGVVSNEKLFF.

The CDR3, as DNA: TGTGCCAGCACCAAGTCGGGGAACTATGGCTACACCTTC. It translates to CASTKSGNYGYTF. The rearrangement uses TRBV2 and TRBJ1-2; no clear D. Trimming took 7 bases from V and 2 from J, leaving 11 bases between them. CDR1 and CDR2 (germline): SNHLY, FYNNEI. This CDR3 is 13 amino acids long. The variable domain in full, with the rest retrieved from reference TRBV2 and TRBJ1-2, is EPEVTQTPSHQVTQMGQEVILRCVPISNHLYFYWYRQILGQKVEFLVSFYNNEISEKSEIFDDQFSVERPDGSNFTLKIRSTKLEDSAMYFCASTKSGNYGYTFGSGTRLTVV.

The chain combines TRBV19 with TRBJ2-6; D gene unclear. The V end was cut by 8 bases, the J end by 1 base, with 6 bases between. CDR1 and CDR2 from the germline V gene are LNHDA and SQIVND (reference sequence). CDR3 length: 13 residues. This CDR3 reads CASELSGANVLTF. The CDR3, as DNA: TGTGCCAGTGAGCTGTCTGGGGCCAACGTCCTGACTTTC.

The sample holds a few counts of this clone. This chain links TRBV11-2 with TRBJ2-7, with a tentative D call TRBD1 (7 bases). The CDR3 loop spans 12 amino acids. Trimming left V 8 bases short and J 3 bases short, with 11 bases between. Germline V lookup: CDR1 SGHAT, CDR2 FQNNGV. The CDR3 nucleotides are TGTGCCAGCGGTCAGGGGGGCTACGAGCAGTACTTC. This encodes CASGQGGYEQYF.

This clone was seen many times. CDR3: CASSQDLAGTGELFF. For the CDR3, the DNA is TGTGCCAGCTCACAGGACCTAGCGGGGACCGGGGAGCTGTTTTTT. The V and J genes are TRBV18 and TRBJ2-2, with 9 bases aligning to TRBD2. CDR1 is KGHSH, CDR2 LQKENI, per germline. The CDR3 has 15 residues. V gave up 4 bases and J gave up 5 bases; unmatched junction bases: 5.

This clone was picked up a small number of times. The chain is built from TRBV6-5 and TRBJ2-6; D is perhaps TRBD2 (6 bases). The CDR3 sequence is 14 residues long. Trimming removed 9 bases from V and 4 bases from J, with 13 bases in between. Germline V gives CDR1 MNHEY, CDR2 SVGAGI. This chain's CDR3 is CASWRGEGANVLTF. DNA of the CDR3: TGTGCCAGTTGGCGGGGAGAGGGGGCCAACGTCCTGACTTTC.

The V call is TRBV6-6, the J call TRBJ2-7, with 8 bases identical to TRBD1. The CDR3 runs 15 residues. Germline values: CDR1 MNHNY, CDR2 SVGAGI (reference sequence). V lost 4 bases, J lost 0 bases, and 5 bases stayed unmatched. CDR3 residues: CASSSTGGSSYEQYF. The CDR3 region has the DNA TGTGCCAGCAGTTCAACAGGGGGGAGCTCCTACGAGCAGTACTTC.

The gene calls are TRBV9 and TRBJ2-7, with 7 bases that match TRBD1. V was clipped by 4 bases and J by 4 bases; unmatched bases: 11. Germline assignment: CDR1 SGDLS and CDR2 YYNGEE. The CDR3 length is 15 residues. In nucleotides, the CDR3 is TGTGCCAGCAGCACGACGACAGGGATAGGTTACGAGCAGTACTTC. Translated: CASSTTTGIGYEQYF.